The clone carrying this T cell receptor (beta chain) was seen only a few times. The data belong to a study of T-cell reconstitution after alpha-beta-depleted transplantation in children. Germline V lookup: CDR1 MNHEY, CDR2 SMNVEV (reference sequence). The V and J ends lost 6 bases and 7 bases respectively, with 15 bases between them. The CDR3 has 14 residues. The TCRbeta library was prepared with unique molecular identifiers. TCRdb itself ran the PCR reads through MiXCR, one entry per CDR3 protein. The sample has some 220,000 distinct CDR3 sequences, 8% to 10% seen once. The J gene is TRBJ1-4, the V gene TRBV27; D is perhaps TRBD1 (5 bases). This specimen was PBMCs from the stem cell graft donor, taken from the stem cell graft. The sequence came from a human donor who donated a stem cell graft to a child with acute lymphoblastic leukemia. CDR3 sequence (DNA): TGTGCCAGCAGCCCTTCCGGGACGGGTGAAAAACTGTTTTTT. The encoded protein is CASSPSGTGEKLFF.